This TCR beta chain was observed in a study of T cells in tuberculosis. Looking at the study overall: This South African cohort compared adolescents with or without latent tuberculosis against adults with active tuberculosis. Blood was taken before or within 7 days of anti-tuberculosis therapy.

Concerning this clone itself: Its antigen remains unknown.

Trimming stripped 2 bases from V and 3 bases from J, with 10 bases between. The CDR3 totals 14 residues. CDR1 and CDR2 from the germline V gene are MNHNS and SASEGT. TCRdb keeps only in-frame clones here, not all; method: immunoSEQ multiplex PCR. The table includes 22,000 or so clones, around 85% detected once. Study-level findings and limits: GMM-specific TCRs were nearer to active tuberculosis alpha repertoires, suggesting expansion. Samples were chosen by availability of cryopreserved specimens.

Described time point: new active TB diagnosis, blood taken before or within 7 days of starting treatment. This clonotype originated in an adult with tuberculosis. The sample consisted of PBMCs, taken at tuberculosis diagnosis. The chain carries TRBV6-1 and TRBJ1-1; D unresolved. CDR3 in DNA: TGTGCCAGCAGTGAAAAGGCGGTGCACACTGAAGCTTTCTTT. Its protein is CASSEKAVHTEAFF.